Shown below are 28 T cell receptor beta chains from a single sample sequenced in a study of blood T cell repertoires in COVID-19. Repertoires were generated with immunoSEQ multiplex PCR, while TCRdb's copy carries only in-frame clones and drops some. The repertoire includes tens of thousands of clones, roughly four fifths of them detected once, and roughly 12% sits in the top ten. The specimen was peripheral blood. Receptor source: a human donor in a cohort sampled during active COVID-19.

V is TRBV11-2 and J is TRBJ1-5; D gene ambiguous. The CDR3 covers 14 residues. Trimming pared 4 bases from V and 0 bases from J, leaving 7 bases between. The germline V gene encodes CDR1 SGHAT and CDR2 FQNNGV. CDR3 in DNA: TGTGCCAGCAGCTCGTACAATAGCAATCAGCCCCAGCATTTT. Protein sequence: CASSSYNSNQPQHF.

The chain employs TRBV4-2 and TRBJ2-1; 16 nucleotides match TRBD2. This CDR3 contains 22 residues. Germline assignment: CDR1 LGHNA and CDR2 YNFKEQ. The V and J ends lost 2 bases and 0 bases, in that order; junction bases with no gene match: 13. CDR3 DNA sequence: TGTGCCAGCAGCCAACCGGGACTAGCGGGGGGGCCCCGACAAAGCTCCTACAATGAGCAGTTCTTC. It codes for CASSQPGLAGGPRQSSYNEQFF.

The CDR3 DNA follows: TGTGCCAGCAGCTGGGGGGGGACAGGGCCTGGCGAGACCCAGTACTTC. It specifies CASSWGGTGPGETQYF. This chain links TRBV5-8 with TRBJ2-5; TRBD1 aligns across 9 bases. J gave up 5 bases and V 3 bases, and 11 bases lay outside the gene matches. This CDR3 comprises 16 residues. The germline gives CDR1 SGHTS, CDR2 YDEGEE.

The chain recombines TRBV3-1 (or the pseudogene TRBV3-2) with TRBJ2-7; no definite D call. Trimming shortened V by 0 bases and J by 3 bases, and 9 bases separated the two germline ends. Germline values: CDR1 LGHDT, CDR2 YNNKEL (reference sequence). This CDR3 comprises 14 residues. The CDR3 nucleotides read TGTGCCAGCAGCCAAGATAGACGGAGCTACGAGCAGTACTTC. The encoded protein is CASSQDRRSYEQYF.

V gene TRBV28 combines with J gene TRBJ2-7; 11 positions match TRBD1. From germline, CDR1 is MDHEN and CDR2 SYDVKM. The CDR3 runs 16 residues. V shed 2 bases, J shed 1 base, and the junction held 4 bases outside the gene matches. CDR3 sequence (DNA): TGTGCCAGCAGTTTACGGACAGGGGGCTTTTCCTACGAGCAGTACGTC. It encodes CASSLRTGGFSYEQYV.

The chain joins TRBV10-3 to TRBJ2-1, with TRBD2 matching over 11 bases. CDR3 length equals 16 residues. Germline V gene lookup returns CDR1 ENHRY and CDR2 SYGVKD. V gave up 10 bases and J gave up 7 bases; unmatched junction bases: 15. CDR3 nucleotides: TGTGCCACGGGGGGGAGGGGACTAGCGGAACCAAATGAGCAGTTCTTC. It yields the protein CATGGRGLAEPNEQFF.

This clone was detected a few times. J is TRBJ2-2 and V is TRBV7-9, with 9 bases lining up with TRBD1. Germline V gene lookup returns CDR1 SEHNR and CDR2 FQNEAQ (reference sequence). The CDR3 runs to 15 residues. The junction had 10 bases not matched to a gene; V was cut back by 7 bases and J by 7 bases. The CDR3 loop reads CASTRLGTGIGELFF. In nucleotides, the CDR3 is TGTGCCAGCACCAGACTCGGGACAGGGATCGGGGAGCTGTTTTTT.

The J gene is TRBJ1-5, the V gene TRBV6-1; D possibly corresponds to TRBD1 (6 bases). Germline V gene lookup returns CDR1 MNHNS and CDR2 SASEGT. V was shortened by 3 bases and J by 1 base, with 13 bases between the two germline ends. CDR3 length: 16 amino acids. The CDR3 reads CASSETRGLSNQPQHF. The CDR3, as DNA: TGTGCCAGCAGTGAGACGAGGGGGTTGAGCAATCAGCCCCAGCATTTT.

This chain joins TRBV2 and TRBJ1-4, with 7 bases that match TRBD1. V was clipped by 9 bases and J by 3 bases; unmatched bases: 10. This CDR3 has 15 residues. Germline lookup yields CDR1 SNHLY and CDR2 FYNNEI. Written as DNA, the CDR3 is TGTGCCAGTCAAGTATCGGGACAGTCTAATGAAAAACTGTTTTTT. The encoded protein is CASQVSGQSNEKLFF.

V usage is TRBV5-1 and J usage is TRBJ2-5, with TRBD2 matching 11 bases. V was clipped by 2 bases and J by 7 bases; unmatched bases: 16. There are 18 residues in the CDR3. Germline V CDR1 and CDR2: SGHRS, YFSETQ. The CDR3 region has the DNA TGCGCCAGCAGCTTCCCGAACGATAGCGGGGGGGAGTATGGGACCCAGTACTTC. Translation: CASSFPNDSGGEYGTQYF.

The chain links TRBV6-5 to TRBJ1-2; 9 bases fit TRBD1. Germline values: CDR1 MNHEY, CDR2 SVGAGI. V shed 8 bases and J 8 bases; nucleotides not matched to a gene: 9. This CDR3 contains 13 residues. DNA for the CDR3: TGTGCCAGCTCGGAGGGGACAGGGACGGGCTACACCTTC. This codes for CASSEGTGTGYTF.

CDR3 coding DNA: TGTGCCAGCAGCGTAGAGACGGGCAATGAGCAGTTCTTC. This sequence encodes CASSVETGNEQFF. The chain uses TRBV9 and TRBJ2-1; D is undetermined. Germline CDR1 reads SGDLS; CDR2 reads YYNGEE. This CDR3 spans 13 amino acids. V lost 0 bases, J lost 6 bases, and 7 bases lay in between.

The chain is built from TRBV7-6 and TRBJ2-3; the D gene is possibly TRBD1 (5 bases). V was trimmed by 1 base and J by 3 bases, leaving 11 bases between them. Germline loops: CDR1 SGHVS, CDR2 FNYEAQ. This CDR3 region has 15 residues. CDR3 protein: CASSLEGRETDTQYF. CDR3 sequence (DNA): TGTGCCAGCAGCTTAGAGGGCAGGGAAACAGATACGCAGTATTTT. The entire variable domain, with the rest obtained from reference TRBV7-6 and TRBJ2-3, is as follows: GAGVSQSPRYKVTKRGQDVALRCDPISGHVSLYWYRQALGQGPEFLTYFNYEAQQDKSGLPNDRFSAERPEGSISTLTIQRTEQRDSAMYRCASSLEGRETDTQYFGPGTRLTVL.

This rearrangement joins TRBV4-1 to TRBJ2-2; 13 bases are shared with TRBD2. The germline V gene encodes CDR1 MGHRA and CDR2 YSYEKL. V gave up 8 bases and J gave up 7 bases; unmatched junction bases: 10. This CDR3 is 16 amino acids long. The CDR3 reads CASGTSGVPQGGELFF. CDR3 bases: TGCGCCAGCGGGACTAGCGGGGTCCCGCAGGGCGGGGAGCTGTTTTTT.

This chain uses TRBV2 with TRBJ2-4; possibly TRBD1 for D (6 bases). With 3 bases removed from V and 9 bases from J, the gap between germline ends came to 9 bases. The germline gives CDR1 SNHLY, CDR2 FYNNEI. The length of the CDR3 is 12 residues. DNA of the CDR3: TGTGCCAGCAGTGATCAGGGGAGCATTCAGTACTTC. The encoded protein is CASSDQGSIQYF.

The rearrangement uses TRBV9 and TRBJ2-2, with D perhaps TRBD1 (5 bases). The germline gives CDR1 SGDLS, CDR2 YYNGEE. Trimming cost V 0 bases and J 5 bases, with 17 bases left between them. This CDR3 contains 17 residues. Here the CDR3 reads CASSVGGGRVPTGELFF. The CDR3 DNA reads as TGTGCCAGCAGCGTAGGAGGCGGCAGGGTCCCGACCGGGGAGCTGTTTTTT.

V usage is TRBV27 and J usage is TRBJ2-1; 8 positions match TRBD2. The CDR3 consists of 17 residues. Germline values: CDR1 MNHEY, CDR2 SMNVEV (reference sequence). Trimming at V came to 6 bases and at J to 6 bases, leaving 16 bases not matched to a gene. The CDR3 region is CASSPMAGGIKINEQFF. CDR3 bases: TGTGCCAGCAGCCCCATGGCGGGGGGAATAAAAATCAATGAGCAGTTCTTC.

The chain uses TRBV12-3 or TRBV12-4 and TRBJ2-1; maybe TRBD2 (5 bases). The V and J ends lost 8 bases and 5 bases respectively, with 13 bases between them. The CDR3 contains 13 residues. The CDR3 here is CASAEGFDNEQFF. CDR3 sequence (DNA): TGTGCCAGCGCTGAGGGATTCGACAATGAGCAGTTCTTC.

As to this clone: One end of the junction fails to match germline, which may point to a read error. The J gene is TRBJ1-5, the V gene TRBV19; 7 bases match TRBD1. Germline V lookup: CDR1 LNHDA, CDR2 SQIVND (reference sequence). The CDR3 is made up of 18 amino acids. The CDR3 region has the DNA TGTGCCAGTAGTGTGACAGGGATTGGGGGTTATAGCAATCGGCCCCAGCATTTT. This sequence encodes CASSVTGIGGYSNRPQHF.

This rearrangement joins TRBV9 to TRBJ2-2, with 9 bases lining up with TRBD2. The CDR3 totals 14 residues. In germline, CDR1 is SGDLS, CDR2 YYNGEE. V lost 3 bases to trimming and J lost 6 bases; unmatched junction nucleotides: 3. The DNA of the CDR3 is TGTGCCAGCAGCGGACGGACTAGCGCCGGGGAGCTGTTTTTT. Translation gives CASSGRTSAGELFF.

This chain uses TRBV3-1 (or the pseudogene TRBV3-2) with TRBJ2-5, with TRBD2 as a possible D gene (7 bases). In germline, CDR1 is LGHDT, CDR2 YNNKEL (reference sequence). The V end lost 4 bases, the J end lost 8 bases, and 14 bases lay between the germline ends. The CDR3 is 13 residues long. The CDR3 sequence: CASSRGGGDTQYF. Written as DNA, the CDR3 is TGTGCCAGCAGCCGGGGGGGCGGAGATACCCAGTACTTC.

A few counts support this clone. The chain couples TRBV13 to TRBJ2-6; no clear D gene. Germline values: CDR1 PRHDT, CDR2 FYEKMQ (reference sequence). This CDR3 spans 14 amino acids. The V end lost 1 base, the J end lost 1 base, and 2 bases lay between the germline ends. The CDR3: CASSLVSGANVLTF. CDR3 bases: TGTGCCAGCAGCTTAGTATCTGGGGCCAACGTCCTGACTTTC.

The V gene is TRBV12-5, the J gene TRBJ2-7; perhaps TRBD1 as D (5 bases). V dropped 5 bases and J dropped 3 bases, with 8 bases sitting between them. The CDR3 length is 12 residues. Germline V CDR1 and CDR2: LGHNT, FRNRAP. Written as DNA, the CDR3 is TGTGCTAGTGGTCGTGACAGCTACGAGCAGTACTTC. Translation gives CASGRDSYEQYF.

This clone was detected only once. The genes are TRBV11-2 and TRBJ2-7; D not resolved. The V end was cut by 3 bases, the J end by 4 bases, with 4 bases between. The CDR3 is made up of 11 amino acids. Germline-derived CDR1 and CDR2 are SGHAT and FQNNGV. DNA of the CDR3: TGTGCCAGCAGCTTTATGTACGAGCAGTACTTC. It encodes CASSFMYEQYF.

The chain couples TRBV5-1 to TRBJ1-2, with D uncertain. V gave up 0 bases and J gave up 2 bases, with 8 bases separating them. Germline V gene lookup returns CDR1 SGHRS and CDR2 YFSETQ. CDR3 size: 14 residues. The CDR3 loop reads CASSLDSVNYGYTF. CDR3 coding DNA: TGCGCCAGCAGCTTGGATTCGGTGAACTATGGCTACACCTTC. The variable domain in full, completed from reference TRBV5-1 and TRBJ1-2, reads KAGVTQTPRYLIKTRGQQVTLSCSPISGHRSVSWYQQTPGQGLQFLFEYFSETQRNKGNFPGRFSGRQFSNSRSEMNVSTLELGDSALYLCASSLDSVNYGYTFGSGTRLTVV.

V is TRBV6-6 and J is TRBJ1-5; 8 positions match TRBD1. The J segment lost 10 bases and the V segment lost 1 base, leaving 9 bases of the junction unmatched. This CDR3 has 15 amino acids. CDR1 and CDR2 from the germline V gene are MNHNY and SVGAGI (reference sequence). For the CDR3, the DNA is TGTGCCAGCAGTTACTGGGAGGGACAGGATTCTCCCCAGCATTTT. Residues: CASSYWEGQDSPQHF.

This clone is a singleton in its sample. The gene calls are TRBV6-5 and TRBJ1-2; D unresolved. The length of the CDR3 is 14 residues. Germline V lookup: CDR1 MNHEY, CDR2 SVGAGI. V lost 3 bases, J lost 7 bases, and 15 bases lay in between. This CDR3 reads CASSYHPGKGGYTF. Here the CDR3 DNA reads TGTGCCAGCAGTTATCATCCGGGGAAAGGTGGCTACACCTTC.

The chain combines TRBV18 with TRBJ2-5; perhaps TRBD1 as D (6 bases). V was pared by 4 bases and J by 4 bases, with 19 bases between. The CDR3 covers 16 residues. Germline CDR1 and CDR2: KGHSH and LQKENI. This CDR3 is CASSLSGPAGAETQYF. CDR3 coding DNA: TGTGCCAGCTCACTCTCCGGGCCAGCAGGGGCAGAGACCCAGTACTTC.